The clone carrying this T cell receptor beta chain showed up many times. Its specificity is not known. V was trimmed by 8 bases and J by 0 bases, leaving 17 bases between them. The CDR3 has 16 amino acids. Germline loops: CDR1 MGHDK, CDR2 SYGVNS. TCRdb recomputed calls from the 5' RACE reads with MiXCR, one row per CDR3 protein. The sample lists about 30,000 distinct CDR3 sequences; around 10% were seen once. This specimen belongs to a study of T-cell memory formation after mild COVID-19. Study results and limitations: Contracting CD4+ clones were located mainly in CM and EM, and CD8+ clones in EMRA.

Sequencing used PBMCs or a T cell subset sorted from them (not recorded which). The clonotype was recovered from an adult woman who had mild COVID-19 (a few samples of this study predate the infection). Cell type and time point are not known. The V gene is TRBV25-1, the J gene TRBJ2-1; the D gene is possibly TRBD1 (6 bases). The CDR3 DNA reads TGTGCCAGCGGCCCTACAGGGTTAAGCTCCTACAATGAGCAGTTCTTC. Translated, it gives CASGPTGLSSYNEQFF. Complete variable domain (other parts from reference TRBV25-1 and TRBJ2-1): EADIYQTPRYLVIGTGKKITLECSQTMGHDKMYWYQQDPGMELHLIHYSYGVNSTEKGDLSSESTVSRIRTEHFPLTLESARPSHTSQYLCASGPTGLSSYNEQFFGPGTRLTVL.